The next 16 T cell receptor beta chains were all read from a single sample in a study of T cells in Graves' hyperthyroidism and ophthalmopathy. What was amplified from RNA transcripts were TCR beta CDR3 regions. The HTBI primer set drove a first-round RT-PCR of the TCR CDR3. TCRdb redid the calling of the multiplex PCR reads with MiXCR, one entry per CDR3 protein. The data hold under 300,000 distinct CDR3 sequences, with roughly 22% observed a single time. The sample was blood. Receptor source: a man aged 25-45 years with Graves' ophthalmopathy.

This clonotype was seen more than once but under ten times. The chain carries TRBV19 and TRBJ1-1; the match to TRBD1 covers 9 bases. The length of the CDR3 is 16 residues. V dropped 5 bases and J dropped 8; count of bases not matched to a gene: 15. Germline-derived CDR1 and CDR2 are LNHDA and SQIVND (reference sequence). DNA of the CDR3: TGTGCCAGTAGTTTTTTGGTACGGACAGGGGACAACGAAGCTTTCTTT. Protein sequence: CASSFLVRTGDNEAFF.

Many counts were recorded for this clonotype. The chain couples TRBV20-1 to TRBJ1-1; 9 nucleotides line up with TRBD1. This CDR3 has 13 residues. The ends lost 5 bases at V and 0 bases at J; junction bases unmatched: 1. Germline CDR1 is DFQATT and CDR2 is SNEGSKA (reference sequence). CDR3 region: CSAWTGVNTEAFF. CDR3 in DNA: TGCAGTGCTTGGACAGGGGTGAACACTGAAGCTTTCTTT.

The chain is built from TRBV29-1 and TRBJ2-7; 8 bases fit TRBD2. V was pared by 1 base and J by 3 bases, with 8 bases of the junction left unmatched. There are 15 residues in the CDR3. Germline V lookup: CDR1 SQVTM, CDR2 ANQGSEA. Written as DNA, the CDR3 is TGCAGCGTTGAAGTGACTAGCGCCGACCTCTACGAGCAGTACTTC. Translated: CSVEVTSADLYEQYF.

This clonotype was observed at least ten times. The chain uses TRBV3-1 and TRBJ2-5; 8 bases are shared with TRBD1. V lost 1 base to trimming and J lost 5 bases; unmatched junction nucleotides: 0. CDR1 is LGHDT and CDR2 is YNNKEL in the germline V gene (reference sequence). CDR3 length: 13 amino acids. The CDR3 coding sequence is TGTGCCAGCAGCCAAGGACAGGGGGAGACCCAGTACTTC. It codes for CASSQGQGETQYF.

The gene calls are TRBV6-1 and TRBJ1-5; TRBD1 matches at 7 bases. The CDR3 extends over 14 amino acids. Germline V lookup: CDR1 MNHNS, CDR2 SASEGT. The V gene end was trimmed by 6 bases and the J gene end by 8 bases; junction bases not matched to a gene: 10. CDR3 region: CASRERQGGKPQHF. CDR3 DNA sequence: TGTGCCAGCAGGGAAAGACAGGGTGGAAAGCCCCAGCATTTT.

The chain recombines TRBV19 with TRBJ1-5; D is undetermined. The germline V gene encodes CDR1 LNHDA and CDR2 SQIVND (reference sequence). The length of the CDR3 is 15 residues. The V end lost 3 bases, the J end lost 3 bases, and 12 bases lay between the germline ends. CDR3 region: CASSISGPLNQPQHF. The CDR3 DNA follows: TGTGCCAGTAGTATCAGCGGACCTCTCAATCAGCCCCAGCATTTT.

This clonotype was detected ten times or more. The chain joins TRBV29-1 to TRBJ1-2, with D unclear. The germline gives CDR1 SQVTM, CDR2 ANQGSEA. The CDR3 runs 13 residues. Trimming cost V 4 bases and J 2 bases, with 11 bases left between them. The DNA for the CDR3 is TGCAGCGTTGCCCACAGCCTAAACTATGGCTACACCTTC. Its translation: CSVAHSLNYGYTF.

The rearrangement uses TRBV15 and TRBJ2-5, with 11 bases fitting TRBD1. V was pared by 6 bases and J by 4 bases, with 7 bases of the junction left unmatched. CDR3 size: 15 residues. Per germline, CDR1 LNHNV and CDR2 YYDKDF (reference sequence). The CDR3 DNA follows: TGTGCCACCAGGGGACCGGGACAGGGGGGAGAGACCCAGTACTTC. Its protein product is CATRGPGQGGETQYF.

This chain uses TRBV28 with TRBJ1-2; TRBD1 agrees at 7 bases. CDR3 length: 13 residues. Germline values: CDR1 MDHEN, CDR2 SYDVKM. Trimming took 6 bases from V and 4 from J; bases not matched to a gene: 5. The CDR3 here is CASRGTASYGYTF. CDR3 DNA sequence: TGTGCCAGCAGGGGGACAGCCTCCTATGGCTACACCTTC.

The chain employs TRBV20-1 and TRBJ2-5, with 9 bases lining up with TRBD2. The V gene's germline CDR1 is DFQATT and CDR2 SNEGSKA (reference sequence). The CDR3 has 14 residues. With 5 bases clipped from V and 5 bases from J, the junction kept 9 bases outside the gene matches. The DNA of the CDR3 is TGCAGTGCTTCCGATAGCGGGAGTGGGGAGACCCAGTACTTC. This codes for CSASDSGSGETQYF.

This clonotype has at least ten counts. The rearrangement links TRBV28 to TRBJ2-7; 7 bases are a match to TRBD1. This CDR3 has 14 amino acids. Germline assignment: CDR1 MDHEN and CDR2 SYDVKM. Losses at the gene ends were 3 bases for V and 4 bases for J; bases not matched to a gene: 6. CDR3 nucleotide sequence: TGTGCCAGCAGTTTCAGGGGGAACCTGTACGAGCAGTACTTC. Its protein product is CASSFRGNLYEQYF.

This clonotype was counted many times. This chain links TRBV2 with TRBJ2-7; 10 nucleotides line up with TRBD1. CDR1 and CDR2 from the germline V gene are SNHLY and FYNNEI. This CDR3 has 15 amino acids. The junction had 8 bases not matched to a gene; V was cut back by 7 bases and J by 2 bases. CDR3 nucleotides: TGTGCCAGCAACCCCTGGACAGGGGGAGCCTACGAGCAGTACTTC. Translated, it gives CASNPWTGGAYEQYF. Complete variable domain (other parts from reference TRBV2 and TRBJ2-7): EPEVTQTPSHQVTQMGQEVILRCVPISNHLYFYWYRQILGQKVEFLVSFYNNEISEKSEIFDDQFSVERPDGSNFTLKIRSTKLEDSAMYFCASNPWTGGAYEQYFGPGTRLTVT.

There are many counts of this clonotype. The chain carries TRBV12-3 or TRBV12-4 and TRBJ1-2; unclear D gene. This CDR3 region has 14 residues. Trimming took 7 bases from V and 3 from J, leaving 15 bases between them. CDR3 protein: CASKVGGGDYGYTF. The CDR3 nucleotides read TGTGCCAGCAAGGTGGGCGGTGGGGACTATGGCTACACCTTC.

This clonotype was observed many times. The chain recombines TRBV12-3 or TRBV12-4 with TRBJ2-7; 7 bases fit TRBD2. CDR3 length: 14 amino acids. V lost 5 bases to trimming and J lost 6 bases; unmatched junction nucleotides: 10. The chain's CDR3 is CASSLGLGVSEQYF. In DNA, the CDR3 is TGTGCCAGCAGTCTCGGACTAGGAGTAAGCGAGCAGTACTTC.

The V gene is TRBV29-1, the J gene TRBJ1-2; 7 nucleotides agree with TRBD1. Germline loops: CDR1 SQVTM, CDR2 ANQGSEA. The ends lost 4 bases at V and 5 bases at J; junction bases unmatched: 7. The CDR3 has 13 amino acids. The CDR3 sequence: CSVVGQFSYGYTF. In DNA form, the CDR3 reads TGCAGCGTTGTGGGACAGTTCTCATATGGCTACACCTTC.

This clonotype was seen ten or more times. J is TRBJ2-3 and V is TRBV5-1; D is unclear. The CDR3 contains 13 residues. The germline V gene encodes CDR1 SGHRS and CDR2 YFSETQ. V lost 0 bases to trimming and J lost 6 bases, with 8 bases between them. The CDR3 DNA reads as TGCGCCAGCAGCTTGGAGAGGTGGGATACGCAGTATTTT. Protein product: CASSLERWDTQYF.